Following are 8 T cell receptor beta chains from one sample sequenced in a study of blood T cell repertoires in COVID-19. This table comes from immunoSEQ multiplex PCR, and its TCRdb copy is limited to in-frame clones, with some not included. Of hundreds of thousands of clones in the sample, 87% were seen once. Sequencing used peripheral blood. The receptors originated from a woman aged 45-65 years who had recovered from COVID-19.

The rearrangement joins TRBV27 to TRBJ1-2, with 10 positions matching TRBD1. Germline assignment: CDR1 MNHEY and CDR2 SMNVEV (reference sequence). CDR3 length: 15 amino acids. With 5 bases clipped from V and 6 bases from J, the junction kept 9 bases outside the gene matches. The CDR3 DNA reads TGTGCCAGCAGTCCCCCCCGGGACAGGGGCAATGGCTACACCTTC. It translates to CASSPPRDRGNGYTF.

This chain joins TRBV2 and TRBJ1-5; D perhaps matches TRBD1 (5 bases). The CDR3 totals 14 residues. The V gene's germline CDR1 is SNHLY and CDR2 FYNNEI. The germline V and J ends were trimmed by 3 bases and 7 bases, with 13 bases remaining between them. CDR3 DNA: TGTGCCAGCAGTGATCGGGGGGTGGGACAGCCCCAGCATTTT. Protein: CASSDRGVGQPQHF.

The chain's CDR3 is CASSPVTGSGGYTF. In DNA form, the CDR3 reads TGTGCCAGCAGCCCGGTAACAGGGTCCGGAGGCTACACCTTC. The chain has TRBV11-2 and TRBJ1-2, with a possible D match to TRBD1 (6 bases). The length of the CDR3 is 14 residues. From germline, CDR1 is SGHAT and CDR2 FQNNGV. Trimming took 5 bases from V and 8 from J, leaving 18 bases between them.

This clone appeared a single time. CDR3 DNA sequence: TGTGCCAGCAGGACAGGGGGTAATTCACCCCTCCACTTT. Translation gives CASRTGGNSPLHF. This chain joins TRBV10-3 and TRBJ1-6; 10 bases are shared with TRBD1. With V trimmed by 10 bases and J by 6 bases, 3 bases remained unmatched. Germline CDR1 and CDR2: ENHRY and SYGVKD. The CDR3 loop spans 13 amino acids.

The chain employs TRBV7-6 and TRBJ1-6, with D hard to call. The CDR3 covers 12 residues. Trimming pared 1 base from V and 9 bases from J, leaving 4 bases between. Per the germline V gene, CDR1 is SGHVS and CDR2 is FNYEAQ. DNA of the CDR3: TGTGCCAGCAGCTTAGGAGCTTCACCCCTCCACTTT. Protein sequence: CASSLGASPLHF.

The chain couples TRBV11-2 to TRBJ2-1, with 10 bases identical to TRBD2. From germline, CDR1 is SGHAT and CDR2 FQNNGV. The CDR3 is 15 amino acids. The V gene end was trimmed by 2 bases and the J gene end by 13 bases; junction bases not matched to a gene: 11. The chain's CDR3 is CASSLWEGSGGSQFF. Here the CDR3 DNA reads TGTGCCAGCAGCTTATGGGAAGGTAGCGGGGGGTCCCAGTTCTTC.

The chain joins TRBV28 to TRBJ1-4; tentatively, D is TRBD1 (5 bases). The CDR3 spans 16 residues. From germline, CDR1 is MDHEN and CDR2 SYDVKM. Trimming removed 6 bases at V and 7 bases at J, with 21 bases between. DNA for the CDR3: TGTGCCAGCAGCCGAACCATCGCAGGGAACGGTGAAAAACTGTTTTTT. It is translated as CASSRTIAGNGEKLFF.

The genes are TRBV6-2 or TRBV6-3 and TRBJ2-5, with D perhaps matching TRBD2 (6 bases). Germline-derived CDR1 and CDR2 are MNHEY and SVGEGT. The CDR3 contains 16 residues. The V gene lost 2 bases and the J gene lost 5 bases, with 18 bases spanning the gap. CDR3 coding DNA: TGTGCCAGCAGTTACCTGTTGGGGGGTGCTGGGGAGACCCAGTACTTC. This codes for CASSYLLGGAGETQYF.